This T cell receptor beta chain originates from a study of CD8 T cells in ankylosing spondylitis (dated by TCRdb to about 2017). A note on the overall study: The study profiled T cell receptor beta repertoires in healthy donors and ankylosing spondylitis patients to find disease-linked TCR variants. The full study cohort was made up of about 25 ankylosing spondylitis patients and some 100 healthy donors. Peripheral blood was sampled, and synovial fluid was additionally collected from ankylosing spondylitis patients.

V is clipped by 4 bases and J by 1 base, and the sequence between their germline boundaries is 5 bases long. CDR1 SGHRS and CDR2 YFSETQ are derived from the germline V gene. From its cysteine to its phenylalanine, the CDR3 spans 13 amino acids. Only the CDR3 region is kept as DNA, spanning 39 bases read in frame from base 1. This clonotype was recorded at least ten times. Its antigen specificity is not known. The sample holds no much larger clone one base away, and base qualities are not on file. The research as a whole found: Significant enrichment of the disease-linked clones was reported in matched synovial fluid samples from ankylosing spondylitis patients. Some motif variants had previously been reported in the synovial fluid and blood of reactive arthritis patients, which suggests shared mechanisms of disease initiation. The disease-linked clones showed a CD8+ phenotype and occurred at relatively low frequencies in peripheral blood. A TCR beta motif made up of several highly homologous amino acid variants appeared to be characteristic of blood from ankylosing spondylitis patients.

Sequencing used an Illumina HiSeq 2500. Quantitative 5'-RACE with molecular barcodes was used to prepare TCR beta libraries. In the authors' own workflow: A new computational method based on a probabilistic model of VDJ rearrangement was used to identify disease-linked TCR variants. TCRdb passed the public sequencing reads through fastp at Q25 and MiXCR, retaining productive beta sequences. A single entry per CDR3 protein holds the most common genes and DNA from its merged rows. TCRdb's processing, not the authors', yielded these V and J calls. The sample contains roughly 38,000 distinct CDR3 sequences, around 10% of them found a single time. In total, the top ten clones hold approximately 16% of the sample.

The sequenced sample was blood, either unsorted or a sorted T cell fraction (not recorded which). The chain links TRBV5-1 with TRBJ2-2, with the D gene uncertain. The TCR comes from a male donor with ankylosing spondylitis or in good health (not recorded which). Here is the DNA: TGCGCCAGCAGCCGACAGAACACCGGGGAGCTGTTTTTT. Translated, it gives CASSRQNTGELFF.